The T cell receptor beta chain under discussion was sequenced for a study of blood T cell repertoires in COVID-19. Sequencing was performed with immunoSEQ multiplex PCR; in TCRdb, only in-frame clones are kept and a portion is missing. In the table there are under 250,000 clones, about 86% of which are singletons. This CDR3 contains 14 residues. The V gene end was trimmed by 2 bases and the J gene end by 7 bases; junction bases not matched to a gene: 3. CDR1 and CDR2 (germline): SGHNT, YYREEE (reference sequence). The V gene is TRBV5-4, the J gene TRBJ2-1, with 10 bases lining up with TRBD1. This TCR was sampled from a woman aged 55-70 years with acute or convalescent COVID-19. Specimen: peripheral blood. The CDR3: CASSLGTGDNEQFF. The CDR3 bases are TGTGCCAGCAGCTTAGGGACAGGGGATAATGAGCAGTTCTTC.